This TCR beta chain emerged from a study of blood T cells in healthy people across ages. With 5 bases removed from V and 10 bases from J, the gap between germline ends came to 32 bases. Germline V lookup: CDR1 SEHNR, CDR2 FQNEAQ (reference sequence). The CDR3 contains 18 residues. Per-sample PBMC isolation yielded at least 6 million cells. This clonotype showed up just a few times. What it binds is unknown. It was with a sample-barcoded 5' primer and a J-beta primer mix that a second PCR of about 6 to 12 cycles was run. TCRdb itself ran the 5' RACE reads through MiXCR, one entry per CDR3 protein. The sample includes approximately 1,100,000 distinct CDR3 sequences, more than 35% of them seen just once. Study-wide findings and caveats: Expanded clonotype shifts may have been confounded, as the donors had an unknown CMV status. More naive CD4+ cells and higher diversity marked long-lived donors relative to aged donors. Considered underestimates were the diversity estimates obtained from one million T cells.

This sequence joins TRBV7-9 and TRBJ2-5; a weak D match, TRBD1 (6 bases). The TCR sequence derives from a woman aged 60-70 years in good health. Source material: blood. The chain's CDR3 is CASSVPCRGFPRDLCQYF. The CDR3, as DNA: TGTGCCAGCAGCGTACCCTGCAGGGGATTTCCAAGAGACCTGTGCCAGTACTTC.